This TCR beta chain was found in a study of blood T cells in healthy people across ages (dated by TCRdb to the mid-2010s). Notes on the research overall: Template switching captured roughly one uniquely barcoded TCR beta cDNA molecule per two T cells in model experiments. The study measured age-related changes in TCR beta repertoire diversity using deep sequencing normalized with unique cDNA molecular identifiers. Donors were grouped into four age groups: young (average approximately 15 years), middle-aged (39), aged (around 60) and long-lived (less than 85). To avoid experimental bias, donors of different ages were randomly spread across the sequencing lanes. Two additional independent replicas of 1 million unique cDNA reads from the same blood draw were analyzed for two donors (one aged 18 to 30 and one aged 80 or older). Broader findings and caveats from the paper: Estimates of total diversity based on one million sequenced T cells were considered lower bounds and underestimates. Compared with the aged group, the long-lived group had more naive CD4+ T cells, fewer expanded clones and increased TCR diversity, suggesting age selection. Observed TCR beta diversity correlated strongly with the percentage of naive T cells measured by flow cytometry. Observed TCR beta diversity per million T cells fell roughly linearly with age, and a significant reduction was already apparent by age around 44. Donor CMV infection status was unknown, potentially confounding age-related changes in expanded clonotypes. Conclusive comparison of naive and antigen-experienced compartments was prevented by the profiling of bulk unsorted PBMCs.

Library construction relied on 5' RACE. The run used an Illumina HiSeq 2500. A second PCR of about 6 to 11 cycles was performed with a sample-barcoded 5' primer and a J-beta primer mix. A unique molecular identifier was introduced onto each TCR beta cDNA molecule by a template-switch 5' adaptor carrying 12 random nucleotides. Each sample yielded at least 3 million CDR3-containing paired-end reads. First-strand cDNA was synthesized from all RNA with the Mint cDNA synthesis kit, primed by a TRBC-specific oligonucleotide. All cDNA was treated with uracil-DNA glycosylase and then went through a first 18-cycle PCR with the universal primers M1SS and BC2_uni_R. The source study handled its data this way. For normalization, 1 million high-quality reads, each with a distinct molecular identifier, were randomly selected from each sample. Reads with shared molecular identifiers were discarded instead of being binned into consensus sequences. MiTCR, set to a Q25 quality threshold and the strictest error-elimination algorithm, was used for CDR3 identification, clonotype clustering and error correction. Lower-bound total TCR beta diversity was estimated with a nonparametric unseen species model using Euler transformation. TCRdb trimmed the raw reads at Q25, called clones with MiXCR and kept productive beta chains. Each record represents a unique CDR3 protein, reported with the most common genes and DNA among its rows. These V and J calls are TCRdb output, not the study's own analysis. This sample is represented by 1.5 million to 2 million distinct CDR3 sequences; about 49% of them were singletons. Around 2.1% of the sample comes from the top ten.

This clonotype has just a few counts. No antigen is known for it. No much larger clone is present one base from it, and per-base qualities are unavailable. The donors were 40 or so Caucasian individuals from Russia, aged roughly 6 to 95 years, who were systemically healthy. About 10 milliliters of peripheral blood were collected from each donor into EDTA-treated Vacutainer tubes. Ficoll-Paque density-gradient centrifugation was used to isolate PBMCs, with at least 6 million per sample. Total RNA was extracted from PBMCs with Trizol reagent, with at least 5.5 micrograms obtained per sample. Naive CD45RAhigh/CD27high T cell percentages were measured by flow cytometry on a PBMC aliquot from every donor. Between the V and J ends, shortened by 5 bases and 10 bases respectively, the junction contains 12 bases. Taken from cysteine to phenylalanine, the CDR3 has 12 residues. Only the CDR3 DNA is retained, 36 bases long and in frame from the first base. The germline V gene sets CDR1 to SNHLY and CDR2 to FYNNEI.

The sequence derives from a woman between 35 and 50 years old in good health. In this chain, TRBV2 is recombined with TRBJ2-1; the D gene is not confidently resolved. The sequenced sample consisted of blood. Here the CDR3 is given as CASSLSSWEQFF. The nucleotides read TGTGCCAGCAGTCTCTCTTCTTGGGAGCAGTTCTTC.